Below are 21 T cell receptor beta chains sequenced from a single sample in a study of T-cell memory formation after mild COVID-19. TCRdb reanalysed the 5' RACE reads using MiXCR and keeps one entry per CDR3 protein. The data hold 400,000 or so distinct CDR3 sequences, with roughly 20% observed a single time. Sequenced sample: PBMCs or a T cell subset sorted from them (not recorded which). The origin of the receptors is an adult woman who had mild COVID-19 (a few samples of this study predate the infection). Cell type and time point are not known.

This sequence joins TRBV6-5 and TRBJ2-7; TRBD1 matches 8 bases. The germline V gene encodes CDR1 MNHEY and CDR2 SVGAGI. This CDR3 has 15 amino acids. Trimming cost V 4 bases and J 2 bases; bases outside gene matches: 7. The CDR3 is CASSFGQGSTYEQYF. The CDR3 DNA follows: TGTGCCAGCAGTTTCGGACAGGGATCTACCTACGAGCAGTACTTC.

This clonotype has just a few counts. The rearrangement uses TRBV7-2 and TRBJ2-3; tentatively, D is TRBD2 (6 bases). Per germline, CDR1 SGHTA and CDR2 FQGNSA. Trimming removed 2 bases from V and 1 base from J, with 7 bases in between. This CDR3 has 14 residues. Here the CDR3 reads CASSLPGGTDTQYF. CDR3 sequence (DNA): TGTGCCAGCAGCTTACCGGGAGGCACAGATACGCAGTATTTT. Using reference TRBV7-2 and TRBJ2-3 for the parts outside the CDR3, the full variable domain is GAGVSQSPSNKVTEKGKDVELRCDPISGHTALYWYRQSLGQGLEFLIYFQGNSAPDKSGLPSDRFSAERTGGSVSTLTIQRTQQEDSAVYLCASSLPGGTDTQYFGPGTRLTVL.

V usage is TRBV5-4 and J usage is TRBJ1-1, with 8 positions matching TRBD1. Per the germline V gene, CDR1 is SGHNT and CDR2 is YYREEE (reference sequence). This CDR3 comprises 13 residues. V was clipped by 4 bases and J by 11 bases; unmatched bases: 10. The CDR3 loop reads CASSGTGGIGAFF. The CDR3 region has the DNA TGTGCCAGCAGCGGAACAGGGGGGATAGGGGCTTTCTTT.

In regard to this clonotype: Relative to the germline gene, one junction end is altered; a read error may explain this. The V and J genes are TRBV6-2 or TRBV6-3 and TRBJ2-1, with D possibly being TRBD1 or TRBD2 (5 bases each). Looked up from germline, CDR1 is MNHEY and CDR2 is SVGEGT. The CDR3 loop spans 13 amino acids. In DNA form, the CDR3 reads TGCGCTACGGGGCCCACAATCTACAATGAGCAGTTCTTC. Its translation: CATGPTIYNEQFF.

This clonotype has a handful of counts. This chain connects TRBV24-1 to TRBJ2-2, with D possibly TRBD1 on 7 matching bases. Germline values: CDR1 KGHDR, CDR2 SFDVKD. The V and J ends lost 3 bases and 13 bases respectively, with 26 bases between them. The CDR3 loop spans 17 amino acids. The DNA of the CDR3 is TGTGCCACCAGTGATAGAAGGGACTTCTCTACGACAGGGACGCTGTTTTTT. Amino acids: CATSDRRDFSTTGTLFF.

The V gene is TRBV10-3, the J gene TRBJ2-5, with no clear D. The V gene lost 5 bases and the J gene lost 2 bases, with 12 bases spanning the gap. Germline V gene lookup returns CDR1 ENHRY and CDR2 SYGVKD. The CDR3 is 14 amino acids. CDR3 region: CAISNAGRQETQYF. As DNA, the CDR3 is TGTGCCATCAGTAACGCTGGTAGGCAAGAGACCCAGTACTTC.

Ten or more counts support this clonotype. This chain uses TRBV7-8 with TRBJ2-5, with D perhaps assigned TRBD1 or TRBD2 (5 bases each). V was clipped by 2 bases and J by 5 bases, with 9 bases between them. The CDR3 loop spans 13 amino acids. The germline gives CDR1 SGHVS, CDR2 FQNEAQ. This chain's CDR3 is CASSLRGVETQYF. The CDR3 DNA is TGTGCCAGCAGCTTACGAGGGGTGGAGACCCAGTACTTC.

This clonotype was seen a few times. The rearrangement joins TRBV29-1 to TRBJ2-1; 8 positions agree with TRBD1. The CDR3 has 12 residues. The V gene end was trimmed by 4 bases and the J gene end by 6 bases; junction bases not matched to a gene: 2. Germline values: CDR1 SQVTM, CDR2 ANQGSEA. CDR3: CSVAGQGNEQFF. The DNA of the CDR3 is TGCAGCGTTGCTGGACAGGGCAATGAGCAGTTCTTC.

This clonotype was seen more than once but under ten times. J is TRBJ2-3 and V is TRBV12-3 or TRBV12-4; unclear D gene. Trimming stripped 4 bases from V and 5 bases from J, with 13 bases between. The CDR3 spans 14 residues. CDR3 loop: CASSSSTSQDTQYF. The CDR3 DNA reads TGTGCCAGCAGTTCGTCAACCAGCCAAGATACGCAGTATTTT.

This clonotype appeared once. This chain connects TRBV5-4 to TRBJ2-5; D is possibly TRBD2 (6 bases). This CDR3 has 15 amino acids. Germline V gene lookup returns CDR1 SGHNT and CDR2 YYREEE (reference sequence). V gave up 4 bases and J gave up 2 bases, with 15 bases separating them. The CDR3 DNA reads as TGTGCCAGCAGCCCGACTAGTTCTCTTCAAGAGACCCAGTACTTC. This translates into CASSPTSSLQETQYF.

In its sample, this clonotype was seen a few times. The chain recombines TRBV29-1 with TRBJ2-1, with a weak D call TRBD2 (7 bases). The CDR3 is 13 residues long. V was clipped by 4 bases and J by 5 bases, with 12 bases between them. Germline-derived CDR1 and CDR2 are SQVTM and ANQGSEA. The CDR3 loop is CSVGGGKDNEQFF. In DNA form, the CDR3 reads TGCAGCGTTGGGGGGGGCAAGGACAATGAGCAGTTCTTC.

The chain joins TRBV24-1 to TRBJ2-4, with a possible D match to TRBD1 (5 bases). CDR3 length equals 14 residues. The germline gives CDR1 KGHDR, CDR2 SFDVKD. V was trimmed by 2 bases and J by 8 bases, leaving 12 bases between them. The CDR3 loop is CATSDSGKLDIQYF. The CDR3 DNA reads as TGTGCCACCAGTGATTCAGGGAAGCTGGACATTCAGTACTTC.

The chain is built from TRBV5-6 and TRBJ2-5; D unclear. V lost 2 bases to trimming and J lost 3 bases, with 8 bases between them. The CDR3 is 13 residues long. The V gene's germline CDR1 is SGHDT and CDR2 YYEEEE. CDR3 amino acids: CASSFNPKETQYF. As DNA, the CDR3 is TGTGCCAGCAGCTTCAATCCAAAAGAGACCCAGTACTTC. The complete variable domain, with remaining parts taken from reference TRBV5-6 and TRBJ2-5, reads DAGVTQSPTHLIKTRGQQVTLRCSPKSGHDTVSWYQQALGQGPQFIFQYYEEEERQRGNFPDRFSGHQFPNYSSELNVNALLLGDSALYLCASSFNPKETQYFGPGTRLLVL.

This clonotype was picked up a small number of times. The CDR3 loop is CASKPRSGVGANVLTF. CDR3 coding DNA: TGTGCCAGTAAACCCCGATCAGGGGTGGGGGCCAACGTCCTGACTTTC. The V call is TRBV19, the J call TRBJ2-6; D is possibly TRBD1 (6 bases). The germline V gene encodes CDR1 LNHDA and CDR2 SQIVND (reference sequence). This CDR3 has 16 residues. Trimming took 7 bases from V and 4 from J, leaving 17 bases between them.

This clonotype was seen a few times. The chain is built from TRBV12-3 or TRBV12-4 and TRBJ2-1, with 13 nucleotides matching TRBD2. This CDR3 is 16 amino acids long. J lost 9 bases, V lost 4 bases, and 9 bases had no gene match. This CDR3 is CASSSATSGGGGEQFF. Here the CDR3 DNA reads TGTGCCAGCAGTTCCGCTACTAGCGGGGGGGGAGGTGAGCAGTTCTTC.

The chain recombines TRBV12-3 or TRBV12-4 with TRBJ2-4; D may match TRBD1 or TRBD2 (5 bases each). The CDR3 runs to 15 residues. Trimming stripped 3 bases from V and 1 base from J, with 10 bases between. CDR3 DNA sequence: TGTGCCAGCAGTTTGGGCAGGGAGGCCAAAAACATTCAGTACTTC. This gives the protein CASSLGREAKNIQYF.

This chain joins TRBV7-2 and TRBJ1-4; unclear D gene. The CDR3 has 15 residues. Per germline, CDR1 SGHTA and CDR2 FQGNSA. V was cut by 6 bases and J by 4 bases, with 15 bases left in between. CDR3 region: CASRLTNSFNEKLFF. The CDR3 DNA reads TGTGCCAGCAGATTAACTAACAGCTTTAATGAAAAACTGTTTTTT.

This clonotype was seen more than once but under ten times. The CDR3 DNA reads TGTGCCAGCAGACCTAGCGGGAGGGCCAATCCCGTGCAGTTCTTC. The encoded protein is CASRPSGRANPVQFF. The J gene is TRBJ2-1, the V gene TRBV6-5; TRBD2 aligns across 12 bases. Germline trimming cut 6 bases from V and 12 bases from J; bases unmatched to any gene: 12. Germline V gene sequence: CDR1 MNHEY, CDR2 SVGAGI. The CDR3 covers 15 residues.

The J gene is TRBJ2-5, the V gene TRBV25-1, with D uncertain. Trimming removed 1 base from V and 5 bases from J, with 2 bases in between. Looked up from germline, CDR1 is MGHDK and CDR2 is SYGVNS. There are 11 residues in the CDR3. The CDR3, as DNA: TGTGCCAGCAGTGAATCGGAGACCCAGTACTTC. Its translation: CASSESETQYF.

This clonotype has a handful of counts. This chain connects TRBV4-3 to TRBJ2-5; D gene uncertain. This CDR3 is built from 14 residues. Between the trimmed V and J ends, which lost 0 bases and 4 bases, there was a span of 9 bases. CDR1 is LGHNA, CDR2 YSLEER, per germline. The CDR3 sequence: CASSQEWSGETQYF. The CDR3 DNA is TGCGCCAGCAGCCAAGAGTGGTCGGGAGAGACCCAGTACTTC.

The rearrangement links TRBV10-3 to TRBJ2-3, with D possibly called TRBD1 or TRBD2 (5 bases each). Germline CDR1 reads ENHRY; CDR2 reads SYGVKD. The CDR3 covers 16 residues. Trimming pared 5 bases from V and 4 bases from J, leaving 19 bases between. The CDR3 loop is CAISKAVARGADTQYF. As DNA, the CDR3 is TGTGCCATCAGTAAAGCGGTAGCCCGAGGGGCAGATACGCAGTATTTT.